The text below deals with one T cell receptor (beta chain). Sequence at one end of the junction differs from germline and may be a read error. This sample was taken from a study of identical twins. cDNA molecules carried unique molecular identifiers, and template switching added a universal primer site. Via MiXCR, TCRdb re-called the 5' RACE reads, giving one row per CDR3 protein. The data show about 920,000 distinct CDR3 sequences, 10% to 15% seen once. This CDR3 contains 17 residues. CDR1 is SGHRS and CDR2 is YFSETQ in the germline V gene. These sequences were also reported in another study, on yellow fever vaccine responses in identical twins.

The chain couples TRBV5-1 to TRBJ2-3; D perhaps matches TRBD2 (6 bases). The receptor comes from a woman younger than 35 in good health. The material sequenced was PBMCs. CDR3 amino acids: CASSLSPPGAGTDTRYF. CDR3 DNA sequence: TGCGCCAGCAGCTTGTCCCCCCCGGGAGCTGGCACAGATACGCGGTATTTT.